Below are 19 T cell receptor beta chains sequenced from a single sample in a study of blood T cell repertoires in COVID-19. Libraries were prepared by immunoSEQ multiplex PCR; TCRdb keeps only in-frame clonotypes and omits some of them. The table shows 310,000 or so clones, with about 85% occurring only once. Input material: PBMCs or T cells enriched from blood (not recorded which). These receptors were taken from a woman aged 30 to 39 who had recovered from COVID-19.

There are a few counts of this clone. The rearrangement uses TRBV30 and TRBJ1-3; D uncertain. In germline, CDR1 is GTSNPN, CDR2 SVGIG (reference sequence). Between the trimmed V and J ends, which lost 8 bases and 0 bases, there was a span of 14 bases. CDR3 length: 14 amino acids. The CDR3 DNA sequence: TGTGCCCACGGAGGCTGGGGCTCTGGAAACACCATATATTTT. Protein: CAHGGWGSGNTIYF.

J is TRBJ1-2 and V is TRBV9; the match to TRBD1 covers 9 bases. CDR3 length: 14 residues. CDR1 is SGDLS, CDR2 YYNGEE, per germline. Unmatched junction bases numbered 9, after V lost 4 bases and J lost 8 bases. The CDR3 DNA reads as TGTGCCAGCAGCCCCGGGACAGGGTACGGGGGCTACACCTTC. It is translated as CASSPGTGYGGYTF.

The gene calls are TRBV3-1 (or the pseudogene TRBV3-2) and TRBJ1-4; the match to TRBD1 covers 11 bases. J gave up 6 bases and V 4 bases, and 7 bases lay outside the gene matches. The CDR3 has 16 residues. Germline CDR1 is LGHDT and CDR2 is YNNKEL (reference sequence). The DNA for the CDR3 is TGTGCCAGCAGCCCGTGGACAGGGGGCGCAGATGAAAAACTGTTTTTT. Its protein product is CASSPWTGGADEKLFF.

Points on this clone: This same CDR3 is encoded by further DNA sequences in the sample. This chain uses TRBV29-1 with TRBJ1-1; TRBD1 matches at 8 bases. Germline lookup yields CDR1 SQVTM and CDR2 ANQGSEA. V was clipped by 6 bases and J by 1 base; unmatched bases: 1. The CDR3 has 12 residues. The CDR3: CSVGQGNTEAFF. The CDR3 DNA is TGCAGCGTAGGACAGGGGAACACTGAAGCTTTCTTT.

The chain uses TRBV6-2 or TRBV6-3 and TRBJ1-6, with 7 bases aligning to TRBD1. Trimming removed 5 bases from V and 10 bases from J; junction bases left unmatched: 5. The CDR3 sequence is 13 residues long. Germline assignment: CDR1 MNHEY and CDR2 SVGEGT. The CDR3 loop is CASSLPGGSPLHF. The CDR3 nucleotides read TGTGCCAGCAGTCTCCCAGGGGGGTCACCCCTCCACTTT.

This clone was seen just once. V gene TRBV2 combines with J gene TRBJ2-5; D not certain. V shed 4 bases and J shed 4 bases, with 10 bases lying between them. Looked up from germline, CDR1 is SNHLY and CDR2 is FYNNEI. The CDR3 runs 13 residues. The CDR3 protein is CASSVERLETQYF. Here the CDR3 DNA reads TGTGCCAGCAGTGTTGAGCGACTAGAGACCCAGTACTTC.

The chain has TRBV5-1 and TRBJ1-1; possibly TRBD1 for D (5 bases). Germline V gives CDR1 SGHRS, CDR2 YFSETQ. Between the trimmed V and J ends, which lost 3 bases and 6 bases, there was a span of 21 bases. The CDR3 runs to 16 residues. The CDR3 bases are TGCGCCAGCAGCTCAATCACCAAAACAGGCAGTGCTGAAGCTTTCTTT. Residues: CASSSITKTGSAEAFF.

The V and J genes are TRBV5-5 and TRBJ1-5; D unresolved. The V and J ends lost 1 base and 5 bases respectively, with 13 bases between them. CDR1 and CDR2 (germline): SGHKS, YYEKEE (reference sequence). The CDR3 runs 15 residues. The CDR3 nucleotides read TGTGCCAGCAGCTTGTCCGGGTTCCTGCATCAGCCCCAGCATTTT. This encodes CASSLSGFLHQPQHF.

V is TRBV2 and J is TRBJ2-2; 8 bases match TRBD2. Trimming removed 5 bases from V and 7 bases from J; junction bases left unmatched: 15. Germline CDR1 SNHLY, CDR2 FYNNEI. CDR3 size: 17 residues. Here the CDR3 DNA reads TGTGCCAGCAGTACGGGAAGCGGGGGCCACGGGGTCGGGGAGCTGTTTTTT. This encodes CASSTGSGGHGVGELFF.

This chain connects TRBV7-9 to TRBJ1-1, with unresolved D. The germline V gene encodes CDR1 SEHNR and CDR2 FQNEAQ (reference sequence). V was trimmed by 4 bases and J by 1 base, leaving 13 bases between them. The CDR3 is 15 residues long. CDR3 coding DNA: TGTGCCAGCAGCTCCCCGGGTTCCGGGAACACTGAAGCTTTCTTT. Translating gives CASSSPGSGNTEAFF.

V is TRBV6-5 and J is TRBJ1-1; the D gene is possibly TRBD1 (5 bases). The CDR3 is 15 residues long. Germline-derived CDR1 and CDR2 are MNHEY and SVGAGI. V gave up 7 bases and J gave up 0 bases, with 15 bases separating them. The CDR3 region has the DNA TGTGCCAGCATCGGGAGGGGCAGGATGAACACTGAAGCTTTCTTT. Protein: CASIGRGRMNTEAFF.

This rearrangement joins TRBV6-4 to TRBJ1-1, with D maybe TRBD1 (6 bases). Trimming removed 11 bases at V and 0 bases at J, with 13 bases between. There are 13 residues in the CDR3. The germline V gene has CDR1 MRHNA and CDR2 SNTAGT. The CDR3: CAGPGTLNTEAFF. CDR3 bases: TGTGCCGGACCCGGGACACTGAACACTGAAGCTTTCTTT.

This chain links TRBV15 with TRBJ1-6, with a weak D call TRBD1 (5 bases). The V gene's germline CDR1 is LNHNV and CDR2 YYDKDF (reference sequence). V was shortened by 3 bases and J by 0 bases, with 6 bases between the two germline ends. CDR3 size: 15 residues. CDR3 region: CATSSDSSYNSPLHF. In nucleotides, the CDR3 is TGTGCCACCAGCAGTGACAGCTCCTATAATTCACCCCTCCACTTT.

V and J are TRBV28 and TRBJ1-6; 7 bases match TRBD1. Germline CDR1 and CDR2: MDHEN and SYDVKM. J lost 6 bases, V lost 6 bases, and 5 bases had no gene match. CDR3 length: 14 amino acids. The CDR3: CASSQGQFNSPLHF. CDR3 nucleotide sequence: TGTGCCAGCAGCCAGGGACAGTTTAATTCACCCCTCCACTTT. Full variable domain (remainder filled in from reference TRBV28 and TRBJ1-6): DVKVTQSSRYLVKRTGEKVFLECVQDMDHENMFWYRQDPGLGLRLIYFSYDVKMKEKGDIPEGYSVSREKKERFSLILESASTNQTSMYLCASSQGQFNSPLHFGNGTRLTVT.

This clone was detected a few times. The chain recombines TRBV10-3 with TRBJ1-2, with TRBD1 matching 8 bases. This CDR3 comprises 16 residues. The junction had 10 bases not matched to a gene; V was cut back by 3 bases and J by 4 bases. From germline, CDR1 is ENHRY and CDR2 SYGVKD. The CDR3 coding sequence is TGTGCCATCAGTGATCCTACAGGGGGGGAAAGCTATGGCTACACCTTC. It codes for CAISDPTGGESYGYTF.

The chain combines TRBV5-1 with TRBJ1-6; TRBD1 agrees at 8 bases. Per germline, CDR1 SGHRS and CDR2 YFSETQ. The CDR3 is 14 amino acids. V lost 3 bases and J lost 11; bases outside the gene matches: 7. The CDR3, as DNA: TGCGCCAGCAGCTCCCAGGGGGCTTCGACACCCCTCCACTTT. This encodes CASSSQGASTPLHF.

This chain links TRBV7-2 with TRBJ2-3, with D perhaps TRBD1 (5 bases). In germline, CDR1 is SGHTA, CDR2 FQGNSA. This CDR3 region has 15 residues. V was shortened by 3 bases and J by 0 bases, with 10 bases between the two germline ends. CDR3 DNA: TGTGCCAGCAGCTTGACAGCAACTAGCACAGATACGCAGTATTTT. It specifies CASSLTATSTDTQYF.

The chain uses TRBV18 and TRBJ1-2; D remains ambiguous. The germline V gene encodes CDR1 KGHSH and CDR2 LQKENI. This CDR3 comprises 14 residues. The V end was cut by 0 bases, the J end by 3 bases, with 8 bases between. In nucleotides, the CDR3 is TGTGCCAGCTCACCACCGCAGGCCGACTATGGCTACACCTTC. Its protein product is CASSPPQADYGYTF.

This chain links TRBV7-9 with TRBJ2-5, with 11 bases identical to TRBD2. Germline V CDR1 and CDR2: SEHNR, FQNEAQ (reference sequence). The V and J ends lost 5 bases and 5 bases, in that order; junction bases with no gene match: 7. This CDR3 contains 15 residues. CDR3 region: CASSHPSGGRETQYF. CDR3 in DNA: TGTGCCAGCAGCCACCCTAGCGGGGGGCGGGAGACCCAGTACTTC.